A single sample gave rise to the 20 T cell receptor beta chains below, sequenced in a study of blood T cell repertoires in COVID-19. Produced via immunoSEQ multiplex PCR; TCRdb's table is partial and in-frame only. The sample lists approximately 300,000 clones, 75% to 95% occurring once. Material: peripheral blood. The receptors shown here come from a woman aged 30 to 39 with COVID-19, enrolled during active disease.

Notes on this clone: A junction end diverges from the germline sequence, so it may reflect a read error. The CDR3 loop reads CASSVPHRAPHF. CDR3 sequence (DNA): TGTGCCAGCAGTGTCCCTCACAGGGCCCCGCACTTC. The chain has TRBV27 and TRBJ2-7; D might be TRBD1 (6 bases). Looked up from germline, CDR1 is MNHEY and CDR2 is SMNVEV (reference sequence). This CDR3 contains 12 residues.

The J gene is TRBJ2-3, the V gene TRBV15; a possible D gene is TRBD2 (6 bases). The CDR3 loop spans 16 amino acids. The germline CDR1 and CDR2 sequences are LNHNV and YYDKDF (reference sequence). Between the trimmed V and J ends, which lost 0 bases and 4 bases, there was a span of 14 bases. In nucleotides, the CDR3 is TGTGCCACCAGCAGAGACCAAGGAGGGGCGGCAGATACGCAGTATTTT. Its translation is CATSRDQGGAADTQYF.

This chain links TRBV7-9 with TRBJ1-1; D is uncertain. This CDR3 region has 18 residues. V was trimmed by 7 bases and J by 4 bases, leaving 28 bases between them. CDR1 and CDR2 from the germline V gene are SEHNR and FQNEAQ (reference sequence). In DNA, the CDR3 is TGTGCCAGCACCCCGGGGAATCTATGGCAGATGGTGAGCACTGAAGCTTTCTTT. Translation: CASTPGNLWQMVSTEAFF.

The CDR3 DNA reads TGTGCCAGCAGCCTATTAGCGGGGGTCACAGATACGCAGTATTTT. Protein product: CASSLLAGVTDTQYF. The rearrangement links TRBV7-3 to TRBJ2-3; 9 bases map to TRBD2. Germline V gene data show CDR1 as SGHTA and CDR2 as FQGTGA. The CDR3 sequence is 15 residues long. V lost 5 bases to trimming and J lost 2 bases; unmatched junction nucleotides: 5.

The chain is built from TRBV5-5 and TRBJ2-4; 10 bases match TRBD1. CDR1 is SGHKS and CDR2 is YYEKEE in the germline V gene (reference sequence). V trimming: 6 bases; J trimming: 8 bases; junction bases outside the gene matches: 5. CDR3 length: 13 residues. The CDR3 nucleotides are TGTGCCAGCACCGGGACAGGGGAATACATTCAGTACTTC. Translation gives CASTGTGEYIQYF.

The CDR3 nucleotides read TGTGCCAGCAGTTACCACAGAGCCTACGAGCAGTACTTC. As protein: CASSYHRAYEQYF. The chain uses TRBV6-5 and TRBJ2-7; D is undetermined. The V gene's germline CDR1 is MNHEY and CDR2 SVGAGI. V was pared by 2 bases and J by 2 bases, with 7 bases between. The CDR3 extends over 13 amino acids.

The chain employs TRBV6-5 and TRBJ1-2; D gene unclear. The CDR3 consists of 14 residues. Germline V gives CDR1 MNHEY, CDR2 SVGAGI. V was cut by 6 bases and J by 6 bases, with 17 bases left in between. This CDR3 reads CASRGIGRQDGYTF. DNA of the CDR3: TGTGCCAGCAGGGGGATCGGGAGGCAAGATGGCTACACCTTC.

The chain links TRBV27 to TRBJ2-1, with 12 nucleotides matching TRBD2. Germline V gene lookup returns CDR1 MNHEY and CDR2 SMNVEV (reference sequence). CDR3 length: 16 amino acids. The J segment lost 4 bases and the V segment lost 7 bases, leaving 8 bases of the junction unmatched. The CDR3 bases are TGTGCCAGCACCCCTCGGGGACTAGCGGGTTACAATGAGCAGTTCTTC. It encodes CASTPRGLAGYNEQFF.

The chain couples TRBV2 to TRBJ1-2; TRBD1 matches at 8 bases. Germline trimming cut 7 bases from V and 4 bases from J; bases unmatched to any gene: 5. The CDR3 is 13 amino acids. The germline V gene encodes CDR1 SNHLY and CDR2 FYNNEI. CDR3 coding DNA: TGTGCCAGCACCATGGGGACAGGCTATGGCTACACCTTC. This translates into CASTMGTGYGYTF.

The chain is built from TRBV27 and TRBJ2-1; weak D call: TRBD1 (6 bases). V was clipped by 4 bases and J by 6 bases, with 10 bases between them. CDR1 MNHEY and CDR2 SMNVEV come from the germline V gene (reference sequence). The CDR3 spans 13 residues. The CDR3 here is CASSSGTFNEQFF. CDR3 bases: TGTGCCAGCAGTTCCGGGACATTCAATGAGCAGTTCTTC.

The chain uses TRBV3-1 (or the pseudogene TRBV3-2) and TRBJ2-7, with 9 positions matching TRBD1. The germline V gene encodes CDR1 LGHDT and CDR2 YNNKEL (reference sequence). The CDR3 loop spans 17 amino acids. The J segment lost 2 bases and the V segment lost 3 bases, leaving 11 bases of the junction unmatched. DNA of the CDR3: TGTGCCAGCAGCCAGTGGGACAGGGAGAGGGAAACCTACGAGCAGTACTTC. This codes for CASSQWDRERETYEQYF.

The chain carries TRBV28 and TRBJ1-5, with no clear D. CDR1 and CDR2 (germline): MDHEN, SYDVKM. Trimming left V 6 bases short and J 3 bases short, with 9 bases between. The CDR3 consists of 13 residues. CDR3 protein: CASRPGYNQPQHF. DNA for the CDR3: TGTGCCAGCAGACCAGGTTACAATCAGCCCCAGCATTTT.

This clone was observed a single time. The rearrangement links TRBV6-2 or TRBV6-3 to TRBJ1-5; weak D call: TRBD1 (6 bases). The length of the CDR3 is 14 residues. Trimming cost V 6 bases and J 3 bases, with 12 bases left between them. Germline CDR1 is MNHEY and CDR2 is SVGEGT. Written as DNA, the CDR3 is TGTGCCAGCAGCTTCGCAGGGGTCAATCAGCCCCAGCATTTT. It is translated as CASSFAGVNQPQHF.

V gene TRBV12-3 or TRBV12-4 combines with J gene TRBJ2-7, with D maybe TRBD2 (5 bases). V gave up 5 bases and J gave up 4 bases, with 12 bases separating them. CDR3 length: 13 amino acids. CDR3: CASSPWTDYEQYF. Written as DNA, the CDR3 is TGTGCCAGCAGTCCCTGGACTGATTACGAGCAGTACTTC.

V is TRBV12-3 or TRBV12-4 and J is TRBJ1-2; 7 bases are a match to TRBD1. The CDR3 contains 13 residues. Unmatched junction bases numbered 5, after V lost 6 bases and J lost 4 bases. Here the CDR3 DNA reads TGTGCCAGCAGCCCGGGACAGATCTATGGCTACACCTTC. Translation: CASSPGQIYGYTF.

V and J are TRBV7-2 and TRBJ2-1; D is possibly TRBD2 (5 bases). V gave up 1 base and J gave up 9 bases, with 16 bases separating them. From germline, CDR1 is SGHTA and CDR2 FQGNSA. CDR3 length equals 15 residues. CDR3 in DNA: TGTGCCAGCAGCTTAGTTGCCGGCCTGGGGAGTGAGCAGTTCTTC. Protein: CASSLVAGLGSEQFF.

The J gene is TRBJ2-6, the V gene TRBV30; 7 bases agree with TRBD2. V lost 0 bases and J lost 0; bases outside the gene matches: 5. Germline V CDR1 and CDR2: GTSNPN, SVGIG (reference sequence). The CDR3 covers 17 residues. CDR3 in DNA: TGTGCCTGGAGTGTGGGGGGGAGTTTCTCTGGGGCCAACGTCCTGACTTTC. It is translated as CAWSVGGSFSGANVLTF.

This chain uses TRBV12-5 with TRBJ1-2, with 7 bases that match TRBD1. This CDR3 region has 13 residues. After removal of 5 bases from V and 6 bases from J, the junction contained 6 bases not matched to a gene. CDR1 LGHNT and CDR2 FRNRAP come from the germline V gene. The CDR3: CASGPGDRDGYTF. Here the CDR3 DNA reads TGTGCTAGTGGTCCCGGCGACAGGGATGGCTACACCTTC.

The chain joins TRBV30 to TRBJ2-3; D remains ambiguous. V was cut by 0 bases and J by 2 bases, with 6 bases left in between. Germline lookup yields CDR1 GTSNPN and CDR2 SVGIG (reference sequence). CDR3 length: 13 amino acids. This chain's CDR3 is CAWSVLSTDTQYF. The DNA of the CDR3 is TGTGCCTGGAGTGTTCTGTCCACAGATACGCAGTATTTT. Looking up the rest from reference TRBV30 and TRBJ2-3 gives the full variable domain: SQTIHQWPATLVQPVGSPLSLECTVEGTSNPNLYWYRQAAGRGLQLLFYSVGIGQISSEVPQNLSASRPQDRQFILSSKKLLLSDSGFYLCAWSVLSTDTQYFGPGTRLTVL.

The rearrangement links TRBV7-9 to TRBJ1-4; 8 bases fit TRBD1. Trimming cost V 0 bases and J 4 bases; bases outside gene matches: 4. CDR3 length: 16 residues. Germline V CDR1 and CDR2: SEHNR, FQNEAQ (reference sequence). CDR3 residues: CASSLATGQVNEKLFF. CDR3 bases: TGTGCCAGCAGCTTAGCGACGGGACAGGTTAATGAAAAACTGTTTTTT.